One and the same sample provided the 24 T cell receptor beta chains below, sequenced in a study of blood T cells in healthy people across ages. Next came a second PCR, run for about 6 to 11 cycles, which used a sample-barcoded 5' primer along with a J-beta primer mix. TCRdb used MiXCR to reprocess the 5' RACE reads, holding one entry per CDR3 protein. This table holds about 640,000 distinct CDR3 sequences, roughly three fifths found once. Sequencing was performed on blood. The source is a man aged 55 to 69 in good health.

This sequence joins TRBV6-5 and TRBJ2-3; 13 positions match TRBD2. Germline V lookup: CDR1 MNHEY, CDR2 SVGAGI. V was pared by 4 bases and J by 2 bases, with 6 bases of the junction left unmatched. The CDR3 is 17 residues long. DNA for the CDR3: TGTGCCAGCAGTTTCGGGACTAGCGGGGCCACCACAGATACGCAGTATTTT. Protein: CASSFGTSGATTDTQYF.

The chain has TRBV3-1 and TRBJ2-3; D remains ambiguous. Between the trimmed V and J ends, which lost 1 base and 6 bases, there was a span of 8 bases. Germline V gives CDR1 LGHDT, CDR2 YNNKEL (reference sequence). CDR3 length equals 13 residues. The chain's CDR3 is CASSQGLDDTQYF. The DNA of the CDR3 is TGTGCCAGCAGCCAAGGGCTTGACGATACGCAGTATTTT.

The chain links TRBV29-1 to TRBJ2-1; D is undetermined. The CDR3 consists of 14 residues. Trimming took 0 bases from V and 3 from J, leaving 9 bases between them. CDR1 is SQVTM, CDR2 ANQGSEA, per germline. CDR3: CSVEDKDGYNEQFF. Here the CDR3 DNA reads TGCAGCGTTGAAGATAAGGATGGCTACAATGAGCAGTTCTTC.

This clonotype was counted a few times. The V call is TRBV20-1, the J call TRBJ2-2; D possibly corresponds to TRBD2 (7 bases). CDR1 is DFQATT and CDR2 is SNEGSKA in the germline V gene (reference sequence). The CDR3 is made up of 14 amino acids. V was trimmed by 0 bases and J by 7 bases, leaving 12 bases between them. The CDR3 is CSARDRGANGELFF. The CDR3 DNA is TGCAGTGCTAGAGATCGGGGGGCTAACGGGGAGCTGTTTTTT.

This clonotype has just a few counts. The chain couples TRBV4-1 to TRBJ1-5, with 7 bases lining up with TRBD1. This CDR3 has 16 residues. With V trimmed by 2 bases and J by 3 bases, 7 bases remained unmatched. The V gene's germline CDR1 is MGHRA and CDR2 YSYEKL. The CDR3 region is CASSQYQQGTNQPQHF. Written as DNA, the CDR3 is TGCGCCAGCAGCCAATATCAACAGGGGACCAATCAGCCCCAGCATTTT.

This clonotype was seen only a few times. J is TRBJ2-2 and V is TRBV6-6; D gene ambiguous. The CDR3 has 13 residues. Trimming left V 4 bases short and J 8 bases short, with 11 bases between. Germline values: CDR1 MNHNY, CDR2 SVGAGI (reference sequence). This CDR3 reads CASSSTLRGELFF. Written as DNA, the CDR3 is TGTGCCAGCAGTTCTACTTTGAGGGGGGAGCTGTTTTTT.

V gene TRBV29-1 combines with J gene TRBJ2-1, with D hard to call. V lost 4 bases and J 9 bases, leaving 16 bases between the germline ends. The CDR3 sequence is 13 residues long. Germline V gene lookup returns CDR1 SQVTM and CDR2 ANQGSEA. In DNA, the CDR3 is TGCAGCGTTGGTCGGAACCTAGACGGTGAGCAGTTCTTC. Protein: CSVGRNLDGEQFF.

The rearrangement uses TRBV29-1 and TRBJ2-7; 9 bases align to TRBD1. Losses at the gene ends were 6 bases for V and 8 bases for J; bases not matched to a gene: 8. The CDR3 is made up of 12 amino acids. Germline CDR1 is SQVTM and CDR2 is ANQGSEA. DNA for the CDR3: TGCAGCGTAGACAGGGGGTACAATAAGCAGTACTTC. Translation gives CSVDRGYNKQYF.

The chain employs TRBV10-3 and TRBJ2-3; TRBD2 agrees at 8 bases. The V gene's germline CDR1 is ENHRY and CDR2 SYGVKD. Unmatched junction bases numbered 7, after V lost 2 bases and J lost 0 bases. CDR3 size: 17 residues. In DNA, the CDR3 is TGTGCCATCAGTGAGGGAGCGGGGGCTATAAGCACAGATACGCAGTATTTT. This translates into CAISEGAGAISTDTQYF.

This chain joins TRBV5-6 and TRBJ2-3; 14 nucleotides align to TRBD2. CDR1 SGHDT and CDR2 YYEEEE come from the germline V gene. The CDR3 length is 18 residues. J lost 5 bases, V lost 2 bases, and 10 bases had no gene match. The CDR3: CASSFLTSGGAVQDTQYF. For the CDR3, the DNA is TGTGCCAGCAGCTTTTTGACTAGCGGGGGGGCCGTACAAGATACGCAGTATTTT.

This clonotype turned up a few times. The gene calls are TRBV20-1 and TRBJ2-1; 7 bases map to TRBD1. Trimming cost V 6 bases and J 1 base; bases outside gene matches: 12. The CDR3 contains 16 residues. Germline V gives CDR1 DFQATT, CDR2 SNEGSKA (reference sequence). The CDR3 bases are TGCAGTGCCAAACACGCGCAGGGGGTATCCTACAATGAGCAGTTCTTC. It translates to CSAKHAQGVSYNEQFF.

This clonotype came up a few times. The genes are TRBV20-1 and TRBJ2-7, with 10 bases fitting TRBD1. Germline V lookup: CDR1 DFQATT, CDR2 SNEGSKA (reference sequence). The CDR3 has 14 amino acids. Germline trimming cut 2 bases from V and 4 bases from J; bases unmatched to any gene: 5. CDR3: CSARHRDRGYEQYF. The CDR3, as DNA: TGCAGTGCTAGACACCGGGACAGGGGTTACGAGCAGTACTTC.

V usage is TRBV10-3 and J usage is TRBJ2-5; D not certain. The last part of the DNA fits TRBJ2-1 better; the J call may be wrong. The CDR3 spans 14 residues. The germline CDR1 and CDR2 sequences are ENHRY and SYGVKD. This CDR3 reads CAISEGRNQETQFF. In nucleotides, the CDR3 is TGTGCCATCAGTGAGGGCCGAAACCAAGAGACCCAGTTCTTC.

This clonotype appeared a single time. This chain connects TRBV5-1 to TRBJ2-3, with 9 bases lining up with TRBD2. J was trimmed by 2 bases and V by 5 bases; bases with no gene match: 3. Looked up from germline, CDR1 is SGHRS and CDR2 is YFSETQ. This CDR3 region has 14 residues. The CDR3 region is CASRLAGNTDTQYF. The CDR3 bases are TGCGCCAGCAGGCTAGCGGGGAACACAGATACGCAGTATTTT.

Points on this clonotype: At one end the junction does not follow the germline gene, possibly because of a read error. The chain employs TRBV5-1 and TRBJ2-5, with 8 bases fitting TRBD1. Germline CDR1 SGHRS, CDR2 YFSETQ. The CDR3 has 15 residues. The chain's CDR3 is CASSFSGGPQETQYF. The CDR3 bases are TGTGCCAGCAGTTTCTCAGGGGGCCCCCAAGAGACCCAGTACTTC.

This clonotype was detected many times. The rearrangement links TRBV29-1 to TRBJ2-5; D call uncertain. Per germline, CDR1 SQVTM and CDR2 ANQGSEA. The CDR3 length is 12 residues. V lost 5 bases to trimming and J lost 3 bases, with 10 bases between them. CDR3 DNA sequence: TGCAGCGTTCTGGGGTACGAAGAGACCCAGTACTTC. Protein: CSVLGYEETQYF.

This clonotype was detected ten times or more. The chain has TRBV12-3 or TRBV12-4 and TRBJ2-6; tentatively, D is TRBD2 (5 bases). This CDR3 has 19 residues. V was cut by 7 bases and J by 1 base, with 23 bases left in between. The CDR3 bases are TGTGCCAGCACCCCCCAGACTATGGTGAGGCTTTCTGGGGCCAACGTCCTGACTTTC. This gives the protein CASTPQTMVRLSGANVLTF.

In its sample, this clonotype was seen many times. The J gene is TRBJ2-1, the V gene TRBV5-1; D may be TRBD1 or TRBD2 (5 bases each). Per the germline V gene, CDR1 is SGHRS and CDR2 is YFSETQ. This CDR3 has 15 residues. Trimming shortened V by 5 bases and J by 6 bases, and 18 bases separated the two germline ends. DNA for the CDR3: TGCGCCAGCAGGACCGGGACCCAACCTGTCAATGAGCAGTTCTTC. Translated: CASRTGTQPVNEQFF.

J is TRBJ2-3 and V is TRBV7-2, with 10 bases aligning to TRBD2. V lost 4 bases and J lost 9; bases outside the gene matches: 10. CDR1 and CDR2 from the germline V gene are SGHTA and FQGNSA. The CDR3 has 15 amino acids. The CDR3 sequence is CASSSGGASGRTQYF. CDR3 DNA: TGTGCCAGCAGCTCCGGCGGGGCTAGCGGGAGAACGCAGTATTTT.

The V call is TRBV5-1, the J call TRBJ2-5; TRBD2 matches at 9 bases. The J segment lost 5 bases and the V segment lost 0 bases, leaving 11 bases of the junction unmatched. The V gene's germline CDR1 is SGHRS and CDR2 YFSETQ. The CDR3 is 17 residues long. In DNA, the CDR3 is TGCGCCAGCAGCTTGGCCGGGGATAGCGGGGGAAGGGAGACCCAGTACTTC. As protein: CASSLAGDSGGRETQYF.

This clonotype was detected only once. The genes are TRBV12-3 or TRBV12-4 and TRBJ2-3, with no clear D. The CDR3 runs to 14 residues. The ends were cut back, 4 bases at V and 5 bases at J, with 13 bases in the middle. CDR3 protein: CASSSQNREDTQYF. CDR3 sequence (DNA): TGTGCCAGCAGTTCGCAGAATCGAGAAGATACGCAGTATTTT.

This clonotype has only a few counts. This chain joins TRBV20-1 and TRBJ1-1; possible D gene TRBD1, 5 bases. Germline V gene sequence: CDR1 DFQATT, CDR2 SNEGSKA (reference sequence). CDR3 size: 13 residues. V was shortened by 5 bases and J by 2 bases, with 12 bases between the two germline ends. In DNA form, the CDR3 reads TGCAGTGCTCAACGGGACGGCAACACTGAAGCTTTCTTT. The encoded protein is CSAQRDGNTEAFF.

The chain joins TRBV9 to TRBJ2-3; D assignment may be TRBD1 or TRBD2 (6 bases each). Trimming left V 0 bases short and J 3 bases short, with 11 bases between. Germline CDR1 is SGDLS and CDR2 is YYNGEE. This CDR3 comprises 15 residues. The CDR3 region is CASSVAGGQTDTQYF. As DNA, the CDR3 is TGTGCCAGCAGCGTAGCTGGGGGGCAAACAGATACGCAGTATTTT.

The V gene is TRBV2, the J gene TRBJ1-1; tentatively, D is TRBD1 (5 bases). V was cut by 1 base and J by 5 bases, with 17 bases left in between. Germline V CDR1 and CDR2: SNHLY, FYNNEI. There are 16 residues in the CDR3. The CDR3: CASSEGQRGGWTEAFF. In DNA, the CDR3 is TGTGCCAGCAGTGAAGGGCAGCGGGGGGGTTGGACTGAAGCTTTCTTT.